These 6 T cell receptor beta chains were sequenced from one sample in a study of blood T cells in healthy people across ages. Using a J-beta primer mix together with a sample-barcoded 5' primer, a second PCR was run for roughly 6 to 11 cycles. TCRdb independently ran MiXCR on the 5' RACE reads; one entry per CDR3 protein. Among about 620,000 distinct CDR3 sequences listed, roughly half were seen once. The source material was blood. The receptors originated from a woman older than 75 in good health.

This clonotype has at least ten counts. The chain uses TRBV28 and TRBJ2-5, with D unresolved. Trimming removed 6 bases at V and 4 bases at J, with 6 bases between. CDR3 size: 11 residues. Germline loops: CDR1 MDHEN, CDR2 SYDVKM. The CDR3 DNA reads as TGTGCCAGCAGCCGCCCAGAGACCCAGTACTTC. Its protein product is CASSRPETQYF.

Details on this clonotype: A much larger clone differs from this one at a single base, so this may be a read error. The V call is TRBV28, the J call TRBJ2-1, with TRBD2 matching 10 bases. TRBJ2-7 matches the DNA end more closely, so the J call is doubtful. Germline CDR1 MDHEN, CDR2 SYDVKM. The CDR3 runs to 15 residues. The CDR3: CASGSSGSSYNEQYF. Written as DNA, the CDR3 is TGTGCCAGCGGGTCTAGCGGGAGCTCCTACAATGAGCAGTACTTC.

This sequence joins TRBV20-1 and TRBJ2-4, with TRBD2 matching over 7 bases. The J call is doubtful: the DNA matches TRBJ2-7 better. Looked up from germline, CDR1 is DFQATT and CDR2 is SNEGSKA (reference sequence). CDR3 size: 13 residues. The CDR3 sequence is CSAKYGGRYEQYF. CDR3 sequence (DNA): TGCAGTGCTAAGTACGGGGGGAGGTACGAGCAGTACTTC.

V usage is TRBV27 and J usage is TRBJ1-6, with D unclear. CDR1 is MNHEY and CDR2 is SMNVEV in the germline V gene (reference sequence). Trimming took off 5 bases at V and 11 bases at J, with 13 bases between the two ends. The CDR3 spans 13 residues. In nucleotides, the CDR3 is TGTGCCAGCAGTGTGAACAGCCTTGCACCCCTCCACTTT. Translating gives CASSVNSLAPLHF.

This sequence joins TRBV4-1 and TRBJ2-2; 9 bases map to TRBD2. V shed 4 bases and J 6 bases; nucleotides not matched to a gene: 6. The CDR3 runs 15 residues. Germline CDR1 and CDR2: MGHRA and YSYEKL. CDR3 loop: CASSPSSGNPGELFF. The CDR3 nucleotides are TGCGCCAGCAGCCCATCTAGCGGGAATCCCGGGGAGCTGTTTTTT.

The rearrangement uses TRBV3-1 and TRBJ2-3; D not resolved. The CDR3 has 15 amino acids. The V end was cut by 2 bases, the J end by 0 bases, with 9 bases between. Germline CDR1 is LGHDT and CDR2 is YNNKEL (reference sequence). The CDR3 DNA is TGTGCCAGCAGCCAATCTGGCAGGAGCACAGATACGCAGTATTTT. The encoded protein is CASSQSGRSTDTQYF.